This T cell receptor (beta chain) was sequenced for a study of blood T cell repertoires in COVID-19. About the research overall: Material from acute and convalescent COVID-19 was sourced from the United States, Italy and Spain. PBMCs, B-cell-depleted T cells, or T cells were the source of the cDNA or gDNA that made up the material.

V was pared by 3 bases and J by 2 bases, with 16 bases of the junction left unmatched. The CDR3 totals 20 residues. CDR1 KGHSH and CDR2 LQKENI come from the germline V gene. The data were produced by immunoSEQ multiplex PCR, yet TCRdb's version contains in-frame clones alone and is incomplete. The sample has hundreds of thousands of clones, more than 85% seen once. Those who participated ranged in age from about 18 to 89 years and resided in roughly 26 US areas. The chain joins TRBV18 to TRBJ2-7, with TRBD2 matching over 13 bases. The source of this sequence is a woman between 45 and 60 years old who had recovered from COVID-19. Material for sequencing was PBMCs or T cells enriched from blood (not recorded which). The CDR3 reads CASSPVLAGGKPSKTYEQYF. The CDR3 DNA reads TGTGCCAGCTCACCGGTACTAGCGGGAGGGAAACCATCGAAGACCTACGAGCAGTACTTC.